A selection of T cell receptor beta chains follows, all from one sample in a study of T cell changes during pregnancy in multiple sclerosis. Generated by immunoSEQ multiplex PCR, the TCRdb table keeps only in-frame clones and is missing some. The data hold around 100,000 clones, with approximately 90% observed a single time. Sample: peripheral blood, taken after pregnancy. The receptors were sampled from a female donor with multiple sclerosis, enrolled in a pregnancy study. CDR3s include the opening cysteine and the closing phenylalanine or tryptophan. Each record gives: J gene, clone size, V gene, D gene, CDR3 protein, CDR3 DNA. The D gene is left open where the match is weak. Clone size is not always given. Where it is, it says once, few, many or a class for expanded clones.

>TRBJ2-7|.|TRBV2|TRBD1
CASNGGTGTYEQYF
TGTGCCAGCAACGGCGGGACAGGCACCTACGAGCAGTACTTC
>TRBJ2-7|.|TRBV28|TRBD2
CASTPTGTSYEQYF
TGTGCCAGCACTCCCACCGGGACTAGTTACGAGCAGTACTTC
>TRBJ1-1|.|TRBV4-2|.
CASSWRKGENTEAFF
TGTGCCAGCAGTTGGAGGAAGGGGGAGAACACTGAAGCTTTCTTT
>TRBJ2-3|.|TRBV5-5|TRBD2
CASSVSGGTDTQYF
TGTGCCAGCAGCGTTAGCGGGGGCACAGATACGCAGTATTTT
>TRBJ2-3|.|TRBV9|TRBD1
CASSVVSGGVDTQYF
TGTGCCAGCAGCGTAGTCTCAGGGGGCGTAGATACGCAGTATTTT
>TRBJ2-7|.|TRBV6-1|TRBD1
CASSESVGQGRDEQYF
TGTGCCAGCAGTGAATCCGTGGGACAGGGAAGGGACGAGCAGTACTTC
>TRBJ2-1|.|TRBV23-1|.
CASSQAPGFRRNEQFF
TGCGCCAGCAGTCAGGCTCCGGGCTTCCGGAGGAATGAGCAGTTCTTC
>TRBJ1-3|.|TRBV19|.
CASRVLSGNTIYF
TGTGCCAGTCGAGTGTTGTCTGGAAACACCATATATTTT
>TRBJ2-3|.|TRBV5-1|TRBD2
CATSGRASTDTQYF
TGCGCCACCAGCGGGAGGGCCAGCACAGATACGCAGTATTTT
>TRBJ2-7|.|TRBV15|.
CATSRGSSGNPYEQYF
TGTGCCACCAGCAGAGGTAGTAGCGGAAACCCCTACGAGCAGTACTTC
>TRBJ1-3|.|TRBV7-2|.
CASSPGTGGNTIYF
TGTGCCAGCAGCCCCGGAACGGGAGGAAACACCATATATTTT
>TRBJ1-5|few|TRBV6-5|TRBD1
CASSPTGGHQPQHF
TGTGCCAGCAGCCCGACAGGGGGCCATCAGCCCCAGCATTTT
>TRBJ1-3|.|TRBV10-2|.
CASSGTLNSGNTIYF
TGCGCCAGCAGTGGGACATTAAACTCTGGAAACACCATATATTTT
>TRBJ1-2|.|TRBV19|TRBD1
CASTNDRAYGYTF
TGTGCCAGTACCAACGACAGGGCGTATGGCTACACCTTC
>TRBJ1-5|.|TRBV6-6|.
CASSYRGSGNQPQHF
TGTGCCAGCAGTTACCGGGGTTCGGGGAATCAGCCCCAGCATTTT
>TRBJ2-3|.|TRBV9|TRBD1
CASSRTGILTDTQYF
TGTGCCAGCAGCCGGACAGGGATCCTCACAGATACGCAGTATTTT
>TRBJ2-5|.|TRBV11-2|.
CASSLGGSQETQYF
TGTGCCAGCAGCTTAGGGGGCAGCCAAGAGACCCAGTACTTC
>TRBJ2-1|.|TRBV6-5|.
CASSFRQLYNEQFF
TGTGCCAGCAGTTTCAGACAGCTGTACAATGAGCAGTTCTTC
>TRBJ1-1|.|TRBV30|.
CAWDWVGSEAFF
TGTGCCTGGGACTGGGTCGGCTCTGAAGCTTTCTTT
>TRBJ2-2|.|TRBV5-1|.
CASSLEAGAGELFF
TGCGCCAGCAGCTTGGAAGCCGGGGCCGGGGAGCTGTTTTTT
>TRBJ1-5|.|TRBV28|.
CASSLGRVQPQHF
TGTGCCAGCAGTTTGGGCAGGGTTCAGCCCCAGCATTTT
>TRBJ2-3|.|TRBV25-1|TRBD2
CASSELGGSSADTQYF
TGTGCCAGCAGTGAATTGGGCGGGAGTAGCGCAGATACGCAGTATTTT
>TRBJ1-1|few|TRBV6-6|.
CASSSRRGNTEAFF
TGTGCCAGCAGTTCCAGGAGGGGGAACACTGAAGCTTTCTTT
>TRBJ2-1|.|TRBV9|.
CASSVASQGEQFF
TGTGCCAGCAGCGTAGCCAGTCAGGGTGAGCAGTTCTTC
>TRBJ1-4|once|TRBV7-2|.
CASSPQAGFEKLFF
TGTGCCAGCAGCCCCCAGGCGGGGTTTGAAAAACTGTTTTTT
>TRBJ2-7|.|TRBV11-1|.
CASSLGSFYEQYF
TGTGCCAGCAGCTTAGGTTCCTTTTACGAGCAGTACTTC
>TRBJ1-4|.|TRBV18|.
CASSLGLPRGEKLFF
TGTGCCAGCTCACTCGGGTTACCTAGAGGTGAAAAACTGTTTTTT
>TRBJ2-1|.|TRBV28|.
CASILASAYNEQFF
TGTGCCAGCATCTTAGCCTCCGCCTACAATGAGCAGTTCTTC
>TRBJ2-1|.|TRBV5-1|TRBD2
CASSLALAGSSYNEQFF
TGCGCCAGCAGCTTGGCATTAGCGGGGAGCTCCTACAATGAGCAGTTCTTC
>TRBJ2-3|.|TRBV7-3|.
CASSRLAPLDTQYF
TGTGCCAGCAGCCGACTGGCGCCGCTGGATACGCAGTATTTT